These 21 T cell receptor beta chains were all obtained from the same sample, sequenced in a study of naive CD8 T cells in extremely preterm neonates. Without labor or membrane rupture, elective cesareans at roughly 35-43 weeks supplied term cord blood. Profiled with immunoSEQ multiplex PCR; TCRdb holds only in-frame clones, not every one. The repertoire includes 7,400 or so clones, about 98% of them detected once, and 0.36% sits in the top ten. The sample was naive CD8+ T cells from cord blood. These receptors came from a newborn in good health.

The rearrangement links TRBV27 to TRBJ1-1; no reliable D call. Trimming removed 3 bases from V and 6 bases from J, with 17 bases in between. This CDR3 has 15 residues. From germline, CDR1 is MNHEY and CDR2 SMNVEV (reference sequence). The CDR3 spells CASSLEGWGAAEAFF. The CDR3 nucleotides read TGTGCCAGCAGTTTGGAGGGATGGGGTGCGGCTGAAGCTTTCTTT.

The CDR3 region is CASSPVGGTGNTIYF. The CDR3 coding sequence is TGCGCCAGCAGCCCCGTTGGGGGCACTGGAAACACCATATATTTT. The chain combines TRBV5-1 with TRBJ1-3, with D tentatively TRBD1 (6 bases). Per the germline V gene, CDR1 is SGHRS and CDR2 is YFSETQ. The CDR3 covers 15 residues. The V end lost 4 bases, the J end lost 2 bases, and 13 bases lay between the germline ends.

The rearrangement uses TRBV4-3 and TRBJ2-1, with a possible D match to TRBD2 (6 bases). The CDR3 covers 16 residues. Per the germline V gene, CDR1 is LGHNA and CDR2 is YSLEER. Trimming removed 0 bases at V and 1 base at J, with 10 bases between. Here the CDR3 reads CASSQDRGVSYNEQFF. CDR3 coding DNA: TGCGCCAGCAGCCAAGATCGCGGGGTTTCCTACAATGAGCAGTTCTTC.

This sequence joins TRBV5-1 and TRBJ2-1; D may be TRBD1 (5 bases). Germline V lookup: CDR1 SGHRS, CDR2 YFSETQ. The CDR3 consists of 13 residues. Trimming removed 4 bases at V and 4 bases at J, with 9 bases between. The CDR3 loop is CASSPTGYNEQFF. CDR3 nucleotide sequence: TGCGCCAGCAGCCCAACAGGTTACAATGAGCAGTTCTTC.

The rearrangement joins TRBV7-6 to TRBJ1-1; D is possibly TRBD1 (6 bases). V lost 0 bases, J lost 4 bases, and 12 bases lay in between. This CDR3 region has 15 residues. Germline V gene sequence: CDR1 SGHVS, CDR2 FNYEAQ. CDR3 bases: TGTGCCAGCAGCTTAGCAGGGGAGGGGGGCACTGAAGCTTTCTTT. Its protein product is CASSLAGEGGTEAFF.

DNA for the CDR3: TGTGCCAGCAGTTCCGGGGGGCCCGATGAGCAGTTCTTC. It is translated as CASSSGGPDEQFF. This chain connects TRBV11-1 to TRBJ2-1; D perhaps matches TRBD2 (7 bases). The germline V and J ends were trimmed by 6 bases and 8 bases, with 14 bases remaining between them. The germline gives CDR1 SGHAT, CDR2 FQDESV (reference sequence). There are 13 residues in the CDR3.

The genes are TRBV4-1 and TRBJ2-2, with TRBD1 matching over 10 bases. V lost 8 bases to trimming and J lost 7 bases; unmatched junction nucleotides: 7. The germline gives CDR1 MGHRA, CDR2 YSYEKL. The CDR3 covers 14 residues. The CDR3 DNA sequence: TGCGCCAGCCGACCGGGACAGGGGAGCGGGGAGCTGTTTTTT. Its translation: CASRPGQGSGELFF.

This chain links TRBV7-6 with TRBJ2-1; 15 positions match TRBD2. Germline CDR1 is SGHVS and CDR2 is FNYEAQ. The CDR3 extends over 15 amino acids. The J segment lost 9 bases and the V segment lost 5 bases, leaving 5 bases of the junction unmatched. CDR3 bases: TGTGCCAGCAGCCGGACTAGCGGGGGGGCAGGTGAGCAGTTCTTC. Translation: CASSRTSGGAGEQFF. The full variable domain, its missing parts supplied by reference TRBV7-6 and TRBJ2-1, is GAGVSQSPRYKVTKRGQDVALRCDPISGHVSLYWYRQALGQGPEFLTYFNYEAQQDKSGLPNDRFSAERPEGSISTLTIQRTEQRDSAMYRCASSRTSGGAGEQFFGPGTRLTVL.

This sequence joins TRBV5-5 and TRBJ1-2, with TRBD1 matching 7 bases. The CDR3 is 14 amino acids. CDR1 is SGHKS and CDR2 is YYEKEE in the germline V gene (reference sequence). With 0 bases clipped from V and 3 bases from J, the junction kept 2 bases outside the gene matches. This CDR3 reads CASSLGTGDYGYTF. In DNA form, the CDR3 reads TGTGCCAGCAGCTTGGGAACAGGGGACTATGGCTACACCTTC. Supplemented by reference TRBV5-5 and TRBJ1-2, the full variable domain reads DAGVTQSPTHLIKTRGQQVTLRCSPISGHKSVSWYQQVLGQGPQFIFQYYEKEERGRGNFPDRFSARQFPNYSSELNVNALLLGDSALYLCASSLGTGDYGYTFGSGTRLTVV.

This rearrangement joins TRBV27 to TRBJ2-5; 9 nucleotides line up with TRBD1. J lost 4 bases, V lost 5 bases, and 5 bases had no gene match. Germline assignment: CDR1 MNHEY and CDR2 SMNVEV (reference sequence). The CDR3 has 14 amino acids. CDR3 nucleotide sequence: TGTGCCAGCAGTCCCGGGACAGGGATAGAGACCCAGTACTTC. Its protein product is CASSPGTGIETQYF.

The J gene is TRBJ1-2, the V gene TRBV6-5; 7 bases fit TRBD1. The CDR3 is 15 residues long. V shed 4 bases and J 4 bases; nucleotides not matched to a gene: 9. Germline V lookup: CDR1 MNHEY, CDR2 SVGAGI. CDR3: CASSSSGTAFYGYTF. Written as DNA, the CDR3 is TGTGCCAGCAGTTCCTCCGGGACAGCTTTCTATGGCTACACCTTC.

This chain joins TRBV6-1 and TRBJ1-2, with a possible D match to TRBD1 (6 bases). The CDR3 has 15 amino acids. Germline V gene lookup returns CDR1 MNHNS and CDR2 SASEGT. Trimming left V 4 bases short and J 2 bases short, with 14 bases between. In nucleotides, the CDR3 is TGTGCCAGCAGTGCCGATGGGACACAGAACTATGGCTACACCTTC. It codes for CASSADGTQNYGYTF.

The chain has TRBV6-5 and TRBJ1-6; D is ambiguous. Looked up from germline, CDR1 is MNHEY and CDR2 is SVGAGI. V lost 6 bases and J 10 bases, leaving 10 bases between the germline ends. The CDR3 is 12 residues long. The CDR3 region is CASSPGGSPLHF. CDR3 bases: TGTGCCAGCAGCCCTGGCGGGTCACCCCTCCACTTT.

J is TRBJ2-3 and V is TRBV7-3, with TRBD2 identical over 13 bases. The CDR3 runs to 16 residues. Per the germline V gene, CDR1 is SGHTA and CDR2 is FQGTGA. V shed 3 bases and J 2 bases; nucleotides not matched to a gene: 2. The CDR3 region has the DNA TGTGCCAGCAGCTTGACTAGCGGGGGGTACACAGATACGCAGTATTTT. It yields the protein CASSLTSGGYTDTQYF.

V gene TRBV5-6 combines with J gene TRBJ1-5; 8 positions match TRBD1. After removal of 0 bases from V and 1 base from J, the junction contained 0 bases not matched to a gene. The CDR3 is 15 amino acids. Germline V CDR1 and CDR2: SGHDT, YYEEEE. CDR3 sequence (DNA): TGTGCCAGCAGCTTGGCAGGGGGCAGCAATCAGCCCCAGCATTTT. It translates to CASSLAGGSNQPQHF.

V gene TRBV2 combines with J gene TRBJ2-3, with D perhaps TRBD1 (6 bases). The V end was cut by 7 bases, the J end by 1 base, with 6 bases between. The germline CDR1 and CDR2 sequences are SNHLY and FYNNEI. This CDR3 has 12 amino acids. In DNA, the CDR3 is TGTGCCAGCACAGGGGGCACAGATACGCAGTATTTT. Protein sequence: CASTGGTDTQYF.

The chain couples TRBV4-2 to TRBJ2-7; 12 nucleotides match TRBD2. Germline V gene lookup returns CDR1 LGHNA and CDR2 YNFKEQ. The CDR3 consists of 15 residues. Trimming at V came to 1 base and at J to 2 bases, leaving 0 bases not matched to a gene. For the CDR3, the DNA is TGTGCCAGCAGCCAAGGACTAGCGGGGGCCTACGAGCAGTACTTC. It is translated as CASSQGLAGAYEQYF.

The CDR3 sequence: CASSLEPRMNTEAFF. CDR3 coding DNA: TGCGCCAGCAGCTTGGAGCCCAGGATGAACACTGAAGCTTTCTTT. J is TRBJ1-1 and V is TRBV5-1; D gene unclear. This CDR3 spans 15 amino acids. Trimming took 0 bases from V and 0 from J, leaving 9 bases between them. Germline V lookup: CDR1 SGHRS, CDR2 YFSETQ.

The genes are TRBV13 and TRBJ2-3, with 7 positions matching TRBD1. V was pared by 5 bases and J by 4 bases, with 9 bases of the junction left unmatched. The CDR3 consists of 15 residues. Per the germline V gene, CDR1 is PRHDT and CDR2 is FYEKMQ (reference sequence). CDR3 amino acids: CASSGPGDSSDTQYF. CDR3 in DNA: TGTGCCAGCAGCGGGCCAGGGGACAGTTCAGATACGCAGTATTTT.

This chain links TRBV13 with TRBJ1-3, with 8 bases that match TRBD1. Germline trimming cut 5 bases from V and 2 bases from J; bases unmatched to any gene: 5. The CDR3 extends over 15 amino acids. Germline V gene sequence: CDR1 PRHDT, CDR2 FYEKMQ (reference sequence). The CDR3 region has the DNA TGTGCCAGCAGCGAAAGGACAGGGCCTGGAAACACCATATATTTT. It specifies CASSERTGPGNTIYF.

The CDR3 DNA follows: TGTGCCAGCAGTCCCGGGACAGGGACCACTGAAGCTTTCTTT. It specifies CASSPGTGTTEAFF. The V gene is TRBV27, the J gene TRBJ1-1; 9 positions agree with TRBD1. Germline CDR1 and CDR2: MNHEY and SMNVEV (reference sequence). CDR3 length: 14 residues. Trimming took 5 bases from V and 4 from J; bases not matched to a gene: 5.